Listed below are T cell receptor beta chains from one sample, sequenced in a study of Graves' ophthalmopathy and Graves' hyperthyroidism. TCRdb recomputed calls from the multiplex PCR reads with MiXCR, one row per CDR3 protein. The table has over 650,000 distinct CDR3 sequences, over 40% seen once. Sequencing was done on a sample of peripheral blood. These receptors all come from an adult man with Graves' ophthalmopathy. Both conserved end residues are trimmed from each CDR3. Fields, in order: V gene, J gene, CDR3 protein.

>TRBV15|TRBJ1-2
ATSSLGGANYGYT
>TRBV7-2|TRBJ1-5
ASSLGGSQPQH
>TRBV9|TRBJ2-2
ASSPTGDGGELF
>TRBV5-1|TRBJ2-7
ASSVGRPSYEQY
>TRBV20-1|TRBJ2-5
SARDLEGGRETQY
>TRBV7-8|TRBJ1-1
ASSWSGPNTEAF
>TRBV7-8|TRBJ2-7
ASSLSRGDHYEQY
>TRBV7-8|TRBJ1-2
ASSLAITGRHGYT
>TRBV6-5|TRBJ1-4
ASSRDSATNEKLF
>TRBV7-9|TRBJ1-5
ASRCRVSVQPQH
>TRBV25-1|TRBJ1-6
ASRQGHSPLH
>TRBV19|TRBJ1-5
ASSPEQGADQPQH
>TRBV6-1|TRBJ1-4
ASSVPGQGYGEKLF
>TRBV12-3/TRBV12-4|TRBJ2-5
ASSLGDIQETQY
>TRBV19|TRBJ1-2
ASSALPREHGYT
>TRBV6-7|TRBJ1-4
ASSPRGTATNEKLF
>TRBV14|TRBJ1-6
ASSQPTRTGNNSPLH
>TRBV5-4|TRBJ1-6
AGSYRQEAPPLH
>TRBV12-5|TRBJ1-5
ASADVEQPQH
>TRBV6-1|TRBJ1-1
ASSEQGGGTEAF
>TRBV7-2|TRBJ1-5
ASSITPGDSNQPQH
>TRBV7-9|TRBJ1-2
ASSLGAGSLYGYT
>TRBV12-3/TRBV12-4|TRBJ1-4
ASSQTGGREKLF
>TRBV4-3|TRBJ1-3
ASSQDGTGAGNTIY
>TRBV7-2|TRBJ1-1
ASSPQIEAF
>TRBV7-2|TRBJ1-2
ASSLALYTGYT
>TRBV3-1|TRBJ1-1
ASSPSARATEAF
>TRBV12-3/TRBV12-4|TRBJ2-7
ASIRGGNFLHEQY
>TRBV24-1|TRBJ2-2
ATSDSRRGSTGELF
>TRBV2|TRBJ1-6
ATGRDSSNSPLH
>TRBV10-3|TRBJ2-5
AISPGGMETQY
>TRBV19|TRBJ1-2
ASSQDRGGNGYT
>TRBV15|TRBJ1-5
ATSRTGETYEH
>TRBV29-1|TRBJ2-6
SSGAPSGANVLT
>TRBV10-3|TRBJ1-3
AIISGGTIY
>TRBV7-9|TRBJ1-2
ASSLQGGTGGYGYT
>TRBV13|TRBJ2-7
ASSLSSPYEQY
>TRBV12-3/TRBV12-4|TRBJ2-5
ASSPGTGQPQY
>TRBV6-6|TRBJ1-5
ASSLGALGNQPQH
>TRBV10-2|TRBJ1-5
ASSYGSGAGQPQH
>TRBV6-1|TRBJ2-7
ASSEGVGGYEQY
>TRBV20-1|TRBJ2-7
SAKPGTPGGDYEQY
>TRBV19|TRBJ2-6
ASTGGILT
>TRBV7-2|TRBJ2-5
AGSLGGTGNQETQY
>TRBV2|TRBJ2-7
ASRPTDIREQY
>TRBV20-1|TRBJ2-5
SARGASGYQETQY
>TRBV6-1|TRBJ2-6
ASSEGFSGANVLT
>TRBV24-1|TRBJ2-3
ATSGASAYSTDTQY
>TRBV25-1|TRBJ1-4
ASSSRGQDGEKLF
>TRBV15|TRBJ2-6
ATSRDKGSGANVLT
>TRBV4-2|TRBJ1-4
ASSQEVAGGEKLF